The T cell receptor (beta chain) under discussion was sequenced for a study of blood T cell repertoires in COVID-19. About the study: The analysed material was cDNA or gDNA that came from T cells, B-cell-depleted T cells, or PBMCs.

The V and J ends lost 5 bases and 3 bases, in that order; junction bases with no gene match: 7. Germline-derived CDR1 and CDR2 are LNHDA and SQIVND (reference sequence). This CDR3 region has 15 residues. Authors' data handling: The authors estimated nucleated cell counts from reference gene primer amplification. Assay: immunoSEQ multiplex PCR; the TCRdb copy retains only in-frame clones and omits some. The DNA gave D and trimming, while V, J and clone size come from that table. The sample holds 300,000 to 400,000 clones; under 95% are singletons and the top ten take approximately 3.5%. This TCR came from a woman aged 18-29 years who had recovered from COVID-19. The chain links TRBV19 to TRBJ1-5; 7 positions match TRBD1. Sequenced: peripheral blood. CDR3 sequence reads: CASSVGQTDNQPQHF. The CDR3 nucleotides read TGTGCCAGTAGTGTGGGACAGACAGACAATCAGCCCCAGCATTTT. The full variable domain, its missing parts supplied by reference TRBV19 and TRBJ1-5, is DGGITQSPKYLFRKEGQNVTLSCEQNLNHDAMYWYRQDPGQGLRLIYYSQIVNDFQKGDIAEGYSVSREKKESFPLTVTSAQKNPTAFYLCASSVGQTDNQPQHFGDGTRLSIL.